Shown below are 21 T cell receptor beta chains from a single sample sequenced in a study of neoadjuvant anti-PD-1 for oral cavity cancer (dated by TCRdb to the early 2020s). Libraries were made using the immunoSEQ multiplex PCR assay. TCRdb provides this immuneACCESS table in a form limited to in-frame rearrangements. Some clones are lacking; in checked studies, under half of them reflect an unresolved V gene, and why the rest are absent is not known. This sample has roughly 13,000 clones in its table, and roughly four fifths of those were observed once. 2% to 2.5% of the sample is held by the ten biggest clonotypes. The time point label here, explained by the study, means: after neoadjuvant nivolumab, at surgical resection. The starting material was PBMCs, obtained after nivolumab (anti-PD-1) treatment. The receptors derive from a person between 40 and 85 years old with oral cavity squamous cell carcinoma.

The CDR3, as DNA: TGTGCCAGCAGCTTAGGGGACTCTGGAAACACCATATATTTT. It is translated as CASSLGDSGNTIYF. V is TRBV11-3 and J is TRBJ1-3; D unclear. The CDR3 is 14 amino acids. Germline V gene sequence: CDR1 SGHNT, CDR2 YENEEA. V was clipped by 1 base and J by 0 bases, with 4 bases between them.

This chain connects TRBV29-1 to TRBJ2-3; 10 bases are a match to TRBD2. CDR1 and CDR2 from the germline V gene are SQVTM and ANQGSEA. The CDR3 runs 14 residues. J gave up 5 bases and V 4 bases, and 6 bases lay outside the gene matches. CDR3 bases: TGCAGCGTTGGGGCTAGCGGGAGTTTAGATACGCAGTATTTT. Its translation is CSVGASGSLDTQYF.

V gene TRBV7-2 combines with J gene TRBJ1-2; a possible D gene is TRBD1 (6 bases). CDR1 and CDR2 (germline): SGHTA, FQGNSA. Trimming took 5 bases from V and 4 from J, leaving 14 bases between them. CDR3 length: 14 residues. CDR3 sequence: CASSQQGNGYGYTF. CDR3 DNA: TGTGCCAGCAGCCAACAGGGTAATGGCTATGGCTACACCTTC.

This chain joins TRBV5-1 and TRBJ1-1, with a tentative D call TRBD1 (6 bases). Germline CDR1 SGHRS, CDR2 YFSETQ. The CDR3 is 14 amino acids. The V gene lost 3 bases and the J gene lost 5 bases, with 14 bases spanning the gap. The CDR3 here is CASSSGQRLTEAFF. The CDR3 nucleotides are TGCGCCAGCAGCTCCGGACAGCGCCTGACTGAAGCTTTCTTT.

Only a few counts were recorded for this clone. The J gene is TRBJ2-7, the V gene TRBV2, with unresolved D. Germline V lookup: CDR1 SNHLY, CDR2 FYNNEI. V was cut by 7 bases and J by 0 bases, with 13 bases left in between. This CDR3 is built from 14 residues. CDR3 nucleotide sequence: TGTGCCAGCAAGCCCCGCCTATTCTCCTACGAGCAGTACTTC. Protein: CASKPRLFSYEQYF. The full variable domain, its missing parts supplied by reference TRBV2 and TRBJ2-7, is EPEVTQTPSHQVTQMGQEVILRCVPISNHLYFYWYRQILGQKVEFLVSFYNNEISEKSEIFDDQFSVERPDGSNFTLKIRSTKLEDSAMYFCASKPRLFSYEQYFGPGTRLTVT.

Only a few counts were recorded for this clone. The chain links TRBV6-1 to TRBJ1-1, with D unresolved. Germline assignment: CDR1 MNHNS and CDR2 SASEGT. The germline V and J ends were trimmed by 4 bases and 1 base, with 10 bases remaining between them. The CDR3 is 14 residues long. For the CDR3, the DNA is TGTGCCAGCAGTGTGGGCGCGGAGAACACTGAAGCTTTCTTT. Translation: CASSVGAENTEAFF.

V usage is TRBV9 and J usage is TRBJ2-7; D is unclear. The CDR3 has 15 residues. Germline values: CDR1 SGDLS, CDR2 YYNGEE. Trimming pared 2 bases from V and 2 bases from J, leaving 14 bases between. The CDR3 DNA reads as TGTGCCAGCAGCGTCCGACCCTCTGGAACCTACGAGCAGTACTTC. Translation: CASSVRPSGTYEQYF.

V and J are TRBV27 and TRBJ1-1; no definite D call. The length of the CDR3 is 14 residues. The V end lost 6 bases, the J end lost 4 bases, and 15 bases lay between the germline ends. CDR1 and CDR2 from the germline V gene are MNHEY and SMNVEV (reference sequence). CDR3 residues: CASRKGSPTTEAFF. In DNA form, the CDR3 reads TGTGCCAGCAGGAAAGGGTCTCCGACCACTGAAGCTTTCTTT.

This clone occurred once. The chain couples TRBV10-3 to TRBJ2-3, with 14 bases aligning to TRBD2. The trim removed 6 bases at V and 3 bases at J, leaving 2 bases unmatched. This CDR3 is 15 amino acids long. Germline V lookup: CDR1 ENHRY, CDR2 SYGVKD. CDR3 sequence reads: CAIRGTSGRTDTQYF. The DNA for the CDR3 is TGTGCCATCAGAGGGACTAGCGGGAGAACAGATACGCAGTATTTT.

The chain couples TRBV4-1 to TRBJ2-1; D gene unclear. Trimming removed 2 bases from V and 6 bases from J, with 14 bases in between. The CDR3 covers 15 residues. Germline V CDR1 and CDR2: MGHRA, YSYEKL. The CDR3 bases are TGCGCCAGCAGCCAACGCCTAACTGGACGCAATGAGCAGTTCTTC. It encodes CASSQRLTGRNEQFF.

This chain uses TRBV6-5 with TRBJ1-6; no clear D. The CDR3 runs to 15 residues. Germline values: CDR1 MNHEY, CDR2 SVGAGI. Trimming took off 2 bases at V and 7 bases at J, with 12 bases between the two ends. CDR3 amino acids: CASSYGFTKNSPLHF. In DNA, the CDR3 is TGTGCCAGCAGTTACGGGTTTACCAAAAATTCACCCCTCCACTTT.

V is TRBV21-1 and J is TRBJ2-7; TRBD2 is the table's D call and was not checked against the DNA. TRBV21-1 constitutes a pseudogene. The length of the CDR3 is 14 residues. The CDR3 sequence is CASSGGVGQGEQYF. The CDR3 DNA follows: TGTGCCAGCAGCGGCGGGGTCGGGCAGGGAGAGCAGTACTTC.

The rearrangement joins TRBV7-2 to TRBJ2-4; 7 positions match TRBD1. V lost 1 base, J lost 0 bases, and 9 bases stayed unmatched. Germline V CDR1 and CDR2: SGHTA, FQGNSA. The CDR3 extends over 18 amino acids. The CDR3 DNA reads TGTGCCAGCAGCTTAGGGCACAGGGGCAAAATAGCCAAAAACATTCAGTACTTC. Its translation is CASSLGHRGKIAKNIQYF.

The rearrangement links TRBV6-6 to TRBJ2-3; 9 nucleotides agree with TRBD2. This CDR3 is built from 16 residues. Germline V CDR1 and CDR2: MNHNY, SVGAGI (reference sequence). Losses at the gene ends were 2 bases for V and 2 bases for J; bases not matched to a gene: 5. The CDR3, as DNA: TGTGCCAGCAGTTACAAACTAGCGGGCGACACAGATACGCAGTATTTT. Translation: CASSYKLAGDTDTQYF.

The chain combines TRBV2 with TRBJ1-3, with D unclear. Germline loops: CDR1 SNHLY, CDR2 FYNNEI. This CDR3 is 14 amino acids long. Trimming took off 10 bases at V and 4 bases at J, with 17 bases between the two ends. This CDR3 is CATRSPGGGNTIYF. Here the CDR3 DNA reads TGTGCCACGCGAAGTCCCGGAGGGGGAAACACCATATATTTT.

The V gene is TRBV11-1, the J gene TRBJ2-5, with 9 bases fitting TRBD1. In germline, CDR1 is SGHAT, CDR2 FQDESV (reference sequence). This CDR3 is built from 15 residues. The trim removed 5 bases at V and 5 bases at J, leaving 9 bases unmatched. CDR3 nucleotide sequence: TGTGCCAGCAGCCGTCCTGGGACAGGGAAGGAGACCCAGTACTTC. Translated: CASSRPGTGKETQYF.

The DNA for the CDR3 is TGCGCCAGCAGCTTGGCTGTGGACAACACACACACAGATACGCAGTATTTT. Translated: CASSLAVDNTHTDTQYF. V gene TRBV5-1 combines with J gene TRBJ2-3; a weak D match, TRBD1 (5 bases). Deletions cut 0 bases from V and 2 bases from J, with 16 bases between. Germline CDR1 is SGHRS and CDR2 is YFSETQ. The CDR3 totals 17 residues.

The chain employs TRBV4-1 and TRBJ2-3; 10 bases fit TRBD2. Germline V gene sequence: CDR1 MGHRA, CDR2 YSYEKL. This CDR3 comprises 15 residues. The V segment lost 4 bases and the J segment 1 base; nucleotides outside the gene matches: 2. The CDR3 protein is CASSRGTSGTDTQYF. The DNA for the CDR3 is TGCGCCAGCAGCCGCGGGACTAGCGGCACAGATACGCAGTATTTT.

The chain uses TRBV5-6 and TRBJ2-2, with D maybe TRBD2 (6 bases). The CDR3 runs to 14 residues. Trimming shortened V by 4 bases and J by 1 base, and 8 bases separated the two germline ends. Germline CDR1 reads SGHDT; CDR2 reads YYEEEE. CDR3 nucleotide sequence: TGTGCCAGCAGCATCGGGAGGAACACCGGGGAGCTGTTTTTT. Encoded protein: CASSIGRNTGELFF.

This clone was observed a single time. The rearrangement links TRBV6-4 to TRBJ2-3, with unresolved D. This CDR3 has 13 amino acids. V was clipped by 0 bases and J by 11 bases, with 12 bases between them. Germline V CDR1 and CDR2: MRHNA, SNTAGT. The CDR3 nucleotides are TGTGCCAGCAGTGACTCGACGCCATCGTTGCAGTATTTT. As protein: CASSDSTPSLQYF.

The chain carries TRBV7-9 and TRBJ2-7; the D gene could be TRBD1 or TRBD2 (5 bases each). Trimming shortened V by 1 base and J by 1 base, and 11 bases separated the two germline ends. There are 15 residues in the CDR3. Germline assignment: CDR1 SEHNR and CDR2 FQNEAQ (reference sequence). As DNA, the CDR3 is TGTGCCAGCAGCTTAGTGGGGGATAGGTCCTACGAGCAGTACTTC. It codes for CASSLVGDRSYEQYF.